Here is one T cell receptor beta chain with its context. This entry is derived from a study of CD8+ T cells in alopecia areata. As for the study in general: The study gave treated patients oral tofacitinib at 5 to 10 mg twice daily. Tofacitinib treatment spanned 6 to 18 months, with 6 months off drug afterward.

RNA was extracted and reverse transcribed into cDNA as the sequencing template. The table came from immunoSEQ multiplex PCR; TCRdb's copy has only in-frame clones and leaves some out. The data show hundreds of thousands of clones, around two thirds seen once. The CDR3 is 14 residues long. The germline V gene encodes CDR1 LNHDA and CDR2 SQIVND (reference sequence). Trimming left V 1 base short and J 5 bases short, with 9 bases between. The receptor comes from a human donor with alopecia areata. Source: CD4+ T cells sorted from blood, taken at week 0. The chain joins TRBV19 to TRBJ2-1, with TRBD1 as a possible D gene (5 bases). CDR3: CASSIVDRNNEQFF. The DNA for the CDR3 is TGTGCCAGTAGTATAGTAGACAGAAACAATGAGCAGTTCTTC.